The 6 T cell receptor beta chains reported below all come from one sample, sequenced in a study of human T cells and chemical hapten exposure. Time point given: patch test 1, 2 weeks after DPC sensitization. Sample treatment: therapeutic diphenylcyclopropenone sensitization with weekly scalp DPC. TCRdb reanalysed the RACE reads using MiXCR and keeps one entry per CDR3 protein. The data contain approximately 350,000 distinct CDR3 sequences, approximately 6.3% of them singletons. The sequencing here drew on whole blood, taken in connection with sensitization to the hapten diphenylcyclopropenone (DPC). The receptors originated from a woman in her late teens or twenties with alopecia areata. Some clones in this sample may be carry-over from other donors' samples.

This clonotype was counted ten times or more. The chain recombines TRBV20-1 with TRBJ1-5; 7 bases are a match to TRBD1. J was trimmed by 1 base and V by 1 base; bases with no gene match: 1. Germline V gene sequence: CDR1 DFQATT, CDR2 SNEGSKA (reference sequence). The CDR3 is 14 residues long. CDR3 sequence reads: CSARAGGSNQPQHF. The CDR3 DNA sequence: TGCAGTGCTAGAGCAGGGGGAAGCAATCAGCCCCAGCATTTT.

The chain uses TRBV29-1 and TRBJ1-5, with D perhaps matching TRBD1 (5 bases). Germline-derived CDR1 and CDR2 are SQVTM and ANQGSEA. This CDR3 has 12 residues. V was clipped by 7 bases and J by 7 bases, with 14 bases between them. CDR3 in DNA: TGCAGCGCCCAGGGAGGAGGACAGCCCCAGCATTTT. Residues: CSAQGGGQPQHF.

This clonotype was counted a few times. This chain connects TRBV2 to TRBJ1-2; 7 nucleotides agree with TRBD1. With V trimmed by 4 bases and J by 4 bases, 6 bases remained unmatched. Germline V lookup: CDR1 SNHLY, CDR2 FYNNEI. This CDR3 is 14 amino acids long. The CDR3 protein is CASSGLTGFYGYTF. CDR3 sequence (DNA): TGTGCCAGCAGTGGACTGACAGGGTTCTATGGCTACACCTTC.

This clonotype has only a few counts. The chain is built from TRBV2 and TRBJ2-7; D could derive from TRBD1 or TRBD2 (6 bases each). Germline V gene lookup returns CDR1 SNHLY and CDR2 FYNNEI. The CDR3 spans 17 residues. Trimming shortened V by 0 bases and J by 2 bases, and 17 bases separated the two germline ends. The CDR3 protein is CASSEALRGLSTYEQYF. For the CDR3, the DNA is TGTGCCAGCAGTGAAGCGCTTCGGGGGCTTTCTACCTACGAGCAGTACTTC.

The chain joins TRBV20-1 to TRBJ2-3, with unresolved D. From germline, CDR1 is DFQATT and CDR2 SNEGSKA (reference sequence). This CDR3 contains 16 residues. V was clipped by 4 bases and J by 0 bases, with 17 bases between them. In nucleotides, the CDR3 is TGCAGTGCTATCCCCCGCCTCTCCTCTAGCACAGATACGCAGTATTTT. Translating gives CSAIPRLSSSTDTQYF.

This clonotype has ten or more counts. The rearrangement joins TRBV21-1 to TRBJ1-5. TRBV21-1 constitutes a pseudogene. The CDR3 is 21 amino acids. This CDR3 reads CASNPPRGTLETSLRDQPQHF. The DNA for the CDR3 is TGTGCCAGCAACCCTCCCCGGGGGACTCTTGAGACCTCCCTTAGGGATCAGCCCCAGCATTTT.